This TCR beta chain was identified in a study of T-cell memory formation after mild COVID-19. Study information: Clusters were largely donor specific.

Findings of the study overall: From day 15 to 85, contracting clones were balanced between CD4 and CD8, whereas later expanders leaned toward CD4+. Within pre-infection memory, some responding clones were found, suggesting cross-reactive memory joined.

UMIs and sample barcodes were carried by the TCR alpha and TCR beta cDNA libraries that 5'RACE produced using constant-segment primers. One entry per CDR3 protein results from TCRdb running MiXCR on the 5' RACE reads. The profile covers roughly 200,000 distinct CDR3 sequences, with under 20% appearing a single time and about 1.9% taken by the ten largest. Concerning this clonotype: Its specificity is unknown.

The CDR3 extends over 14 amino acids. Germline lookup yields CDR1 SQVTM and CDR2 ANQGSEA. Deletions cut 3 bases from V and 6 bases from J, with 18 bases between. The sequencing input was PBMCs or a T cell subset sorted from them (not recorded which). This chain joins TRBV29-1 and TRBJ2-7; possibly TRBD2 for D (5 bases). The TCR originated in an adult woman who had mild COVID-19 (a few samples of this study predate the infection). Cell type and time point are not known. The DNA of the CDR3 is TGCAGCGTTGACTCTGGAGGAGCGAGAGGCGAGCAGTACTTC. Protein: CSVDSGGARGEQYF.